This entry features one TCR beta chain sequence. This table comes from immunoSEQ multiplex PCR, and its TCRdb copy is limited to in-frame clones, with some not included. This sample has fewer than 400,000 clones, with 85% to 90% found just once. The data are from a study of blood T cell repertoires in COVID-19. Study background: Donors in the United States, Italy and Spain gave samples during acute or convalescent COVID-19.

CDR3 length: 17 amino acids. Germline loops: CDR1 LNHDA, CDR2 SQIVND (reference sequence). The V and J ends lost 6 bases and 0 bases, in that order; junction bases with no gene match: 9. Clinical history reported by participants formed the basis on which cohorts were assigned. Recovered participants had two consecutive negative NP/OP PCR tests, healthcare professional clearance, or symptom resolution. The sequence was obtained from a young man who had recovered from COVID-19. The chain couples TRBV19 to TRBJ1-4, with 8 bases matching TRBD1. The source material was PBMCs or T cells enriched from blood (not recorded which). CDR3 bases: TGTGCCAGTAGGCGTGACAGGGGTTCGGCAACTAATGAAAAACTGTTTTTT. Translating it yields CASRRDRGSATNEKLFF.